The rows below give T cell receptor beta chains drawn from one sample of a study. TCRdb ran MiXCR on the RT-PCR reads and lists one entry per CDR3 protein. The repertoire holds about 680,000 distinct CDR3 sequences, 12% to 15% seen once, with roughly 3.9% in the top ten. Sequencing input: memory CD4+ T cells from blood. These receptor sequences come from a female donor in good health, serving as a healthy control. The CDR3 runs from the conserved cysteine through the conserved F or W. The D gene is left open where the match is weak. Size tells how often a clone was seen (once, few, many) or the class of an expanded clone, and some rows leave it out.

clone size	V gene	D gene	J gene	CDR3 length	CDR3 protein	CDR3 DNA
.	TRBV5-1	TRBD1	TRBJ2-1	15	CASRPTGNSYNEQFF	TGCGCCAGCAGGCCGACAGGGAACTCCTACAATGAGCAGTTCTTC
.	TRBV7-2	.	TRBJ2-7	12	CASSLNSGEQYF	TGTGCCAGCAGCTTAAACAGCGGCGAGCAGTACTTC
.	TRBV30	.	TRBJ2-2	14	CAWTRQANTGELFF	TGTGCCTGGACTAGACAAGCGAACACCGGGGAGCTGTTTTTT
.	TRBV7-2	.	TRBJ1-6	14	CASSSREYNSPLHF	TGTGCCAGCAGCTCCCGGGAGTACAATTCACCCCTCCACTTT
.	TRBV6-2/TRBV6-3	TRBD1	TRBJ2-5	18	CASSYSNWDSRSQETQYF	TGTGCCAGCAGTTACTCCAACTGGGACAGTCGATCCCAAGAGACCCAGTACTTC
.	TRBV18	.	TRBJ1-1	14	CASLRDGLNTEAFF	TGTGCCAGCTTACGGGACGGATTGAACACTGAAGCTTTCTTT
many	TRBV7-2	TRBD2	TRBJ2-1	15	CASSLGSGRGNEQFF	TGTGCCAGCAGCTTAGGTAGCGGGAGGGGGAATGAGCAGTTCTTC
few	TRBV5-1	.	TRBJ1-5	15	CASSLNDGPNQPQHF	TGCGCCAGCAGCTTGAACGACGGACCCAATCAGCCCCAGCATTTT
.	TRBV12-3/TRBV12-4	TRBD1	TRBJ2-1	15	CASSLGDRTHNEQFF	TGTGCCAGCAGTTTGGGGGACAGGACCCACAATGAGCAGTTCTTC
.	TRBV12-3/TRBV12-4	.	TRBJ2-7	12	CASSFYLGEQYF	TGTGCCAGCAGTTTTTATCTGGGCGAGCAGTACTTC
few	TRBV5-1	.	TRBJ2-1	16	CASSGTPGEAYNEQFF	TGCGCCAGCAGCGGGACCCCGGGAGAGGCCTACAATGAGCAGTTCTTC
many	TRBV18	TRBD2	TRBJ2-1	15	CASSRTSGDTDRQFF	TGTGCCAGCTCGCGGACTAGCGGGGACACCGACCGGCAGTTCTTC
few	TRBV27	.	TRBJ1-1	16	CASRKWTAALHTEAFF	TGTGCCAGCCGAAAATGGACAGCCGCACTTCACACTGAAGCTTTCTTT
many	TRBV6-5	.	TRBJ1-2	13	CASAEGGSHGYTF	TGTGCCAGTGCGGAAGGGGGTTCACATGGCTACACCTTC
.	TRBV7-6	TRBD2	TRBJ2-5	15	CASSLLAGVQETQYF	TGTGCCAGCAGCTTACTAGCGGGCGTCCAAGAGACCCAGTACTTC
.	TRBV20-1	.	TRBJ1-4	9	CSVNEKLFF	TGCAGTGTAAATGAAAAACTGTTTTTT
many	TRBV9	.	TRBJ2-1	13	CASSVRLDERRFF	TGTGCCAGCAGCGTTCGTCTAGACGAAAGACGGTTCTTC
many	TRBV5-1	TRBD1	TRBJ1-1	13	CASSLEGQGGAFF	TGCGCCAGCAGCTTGGAGGGTCAGGGGGGCGCTTTCTTT
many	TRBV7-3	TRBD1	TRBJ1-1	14	CASSPTTGGTEAFF	TGTGCCAGCAGCCCCACCACAGGGGGCACTGAAGCTTTCTTT
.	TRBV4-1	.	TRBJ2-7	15	CASSQDGQGFYEQYF	TGCGCCAGCAGCCAAGATGGGCAGGGGTTCTACGAGCAGTACTTC
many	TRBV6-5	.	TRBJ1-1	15	CASRLYGVGNTEAFF	TGTGCCAGCAGGTTGTACGGGGTTGGGAACACTGAAGCTTTCTTT
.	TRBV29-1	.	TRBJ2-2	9	CSVRGELFF	TGCAGCGTGAGAGGGGAGCTGTTTTTT